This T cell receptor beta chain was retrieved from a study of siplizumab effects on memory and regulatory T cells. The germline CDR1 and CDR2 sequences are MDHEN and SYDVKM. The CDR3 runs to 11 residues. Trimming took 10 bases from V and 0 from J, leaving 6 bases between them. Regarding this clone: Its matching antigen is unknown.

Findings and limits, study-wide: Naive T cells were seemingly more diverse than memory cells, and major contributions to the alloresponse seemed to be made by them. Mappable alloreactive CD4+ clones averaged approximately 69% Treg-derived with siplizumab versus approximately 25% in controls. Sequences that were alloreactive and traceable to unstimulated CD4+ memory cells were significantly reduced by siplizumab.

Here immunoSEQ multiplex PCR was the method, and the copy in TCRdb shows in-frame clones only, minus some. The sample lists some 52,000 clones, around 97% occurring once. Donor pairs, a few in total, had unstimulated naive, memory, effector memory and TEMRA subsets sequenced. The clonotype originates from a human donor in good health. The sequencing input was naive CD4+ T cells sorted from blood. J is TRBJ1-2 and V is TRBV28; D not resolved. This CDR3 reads CATSTNYGYTF. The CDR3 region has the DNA TGTGCCACCTCCACTAACTATGGCTACACCTTC.